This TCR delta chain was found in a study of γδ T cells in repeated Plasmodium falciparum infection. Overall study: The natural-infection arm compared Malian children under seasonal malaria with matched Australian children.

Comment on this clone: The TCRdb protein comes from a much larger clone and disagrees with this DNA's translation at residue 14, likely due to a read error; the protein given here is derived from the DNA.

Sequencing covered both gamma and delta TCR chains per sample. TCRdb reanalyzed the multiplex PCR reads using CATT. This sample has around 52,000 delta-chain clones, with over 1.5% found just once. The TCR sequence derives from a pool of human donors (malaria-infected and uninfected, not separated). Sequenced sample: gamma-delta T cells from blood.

Here the CDR3 reads CALGATRISPVLGNRFGTDKLIF. The CDR3 nucleotides read TGTGCTCTTGGCGCGACGCGGATCTCCCCCGTACTGGGGAATAGATTTGGCACCGATAAACTCATCTTT. This sequence joins TRDV1 and TRDJ1, with 7 positions matching TRDD3. No J gene is reported in TCRdb; it was inferred here by comparing the DNA with germline. The CDR3 is 23 amino acids. Germline-derived CDR1 and CDR2 are TSWWSYY and QGS. Trimming cost V 6 bases and J 1 base; bases outside gene matches: 32.